The T cell receptor beta chain under discussion was sequenced for a study of blood T cell repertoires in COVID-19. Assay: immunoSEQ multiplex PCR; the TCRdb copy retains only in-frame clones and omits some. The table has about 480,000 clones, roughly nine tenths seen once; the top ten hold 7.8%. This clonotype was obtained from a woman in her forties or fifties with COVID-19, enrolled during active disease. Sequencing was performed on peripheral blood.

The DNA for the CDR3 is TGTGCCAGCAGTTTAGACAGGGACAGTGGAAACACCATATATTTT. It is translated as CASSLDRDSGNTIYF. The chain uses TRBV2 and TRBJ1-3; 7 bases match TRBD1. Germline V gives CDR1 SNHLY, CDR2 FYNNEI. This CDR3 has 15 residues. V was clipped by 5 bases and J by 3 bases; unmatched bases: 7.